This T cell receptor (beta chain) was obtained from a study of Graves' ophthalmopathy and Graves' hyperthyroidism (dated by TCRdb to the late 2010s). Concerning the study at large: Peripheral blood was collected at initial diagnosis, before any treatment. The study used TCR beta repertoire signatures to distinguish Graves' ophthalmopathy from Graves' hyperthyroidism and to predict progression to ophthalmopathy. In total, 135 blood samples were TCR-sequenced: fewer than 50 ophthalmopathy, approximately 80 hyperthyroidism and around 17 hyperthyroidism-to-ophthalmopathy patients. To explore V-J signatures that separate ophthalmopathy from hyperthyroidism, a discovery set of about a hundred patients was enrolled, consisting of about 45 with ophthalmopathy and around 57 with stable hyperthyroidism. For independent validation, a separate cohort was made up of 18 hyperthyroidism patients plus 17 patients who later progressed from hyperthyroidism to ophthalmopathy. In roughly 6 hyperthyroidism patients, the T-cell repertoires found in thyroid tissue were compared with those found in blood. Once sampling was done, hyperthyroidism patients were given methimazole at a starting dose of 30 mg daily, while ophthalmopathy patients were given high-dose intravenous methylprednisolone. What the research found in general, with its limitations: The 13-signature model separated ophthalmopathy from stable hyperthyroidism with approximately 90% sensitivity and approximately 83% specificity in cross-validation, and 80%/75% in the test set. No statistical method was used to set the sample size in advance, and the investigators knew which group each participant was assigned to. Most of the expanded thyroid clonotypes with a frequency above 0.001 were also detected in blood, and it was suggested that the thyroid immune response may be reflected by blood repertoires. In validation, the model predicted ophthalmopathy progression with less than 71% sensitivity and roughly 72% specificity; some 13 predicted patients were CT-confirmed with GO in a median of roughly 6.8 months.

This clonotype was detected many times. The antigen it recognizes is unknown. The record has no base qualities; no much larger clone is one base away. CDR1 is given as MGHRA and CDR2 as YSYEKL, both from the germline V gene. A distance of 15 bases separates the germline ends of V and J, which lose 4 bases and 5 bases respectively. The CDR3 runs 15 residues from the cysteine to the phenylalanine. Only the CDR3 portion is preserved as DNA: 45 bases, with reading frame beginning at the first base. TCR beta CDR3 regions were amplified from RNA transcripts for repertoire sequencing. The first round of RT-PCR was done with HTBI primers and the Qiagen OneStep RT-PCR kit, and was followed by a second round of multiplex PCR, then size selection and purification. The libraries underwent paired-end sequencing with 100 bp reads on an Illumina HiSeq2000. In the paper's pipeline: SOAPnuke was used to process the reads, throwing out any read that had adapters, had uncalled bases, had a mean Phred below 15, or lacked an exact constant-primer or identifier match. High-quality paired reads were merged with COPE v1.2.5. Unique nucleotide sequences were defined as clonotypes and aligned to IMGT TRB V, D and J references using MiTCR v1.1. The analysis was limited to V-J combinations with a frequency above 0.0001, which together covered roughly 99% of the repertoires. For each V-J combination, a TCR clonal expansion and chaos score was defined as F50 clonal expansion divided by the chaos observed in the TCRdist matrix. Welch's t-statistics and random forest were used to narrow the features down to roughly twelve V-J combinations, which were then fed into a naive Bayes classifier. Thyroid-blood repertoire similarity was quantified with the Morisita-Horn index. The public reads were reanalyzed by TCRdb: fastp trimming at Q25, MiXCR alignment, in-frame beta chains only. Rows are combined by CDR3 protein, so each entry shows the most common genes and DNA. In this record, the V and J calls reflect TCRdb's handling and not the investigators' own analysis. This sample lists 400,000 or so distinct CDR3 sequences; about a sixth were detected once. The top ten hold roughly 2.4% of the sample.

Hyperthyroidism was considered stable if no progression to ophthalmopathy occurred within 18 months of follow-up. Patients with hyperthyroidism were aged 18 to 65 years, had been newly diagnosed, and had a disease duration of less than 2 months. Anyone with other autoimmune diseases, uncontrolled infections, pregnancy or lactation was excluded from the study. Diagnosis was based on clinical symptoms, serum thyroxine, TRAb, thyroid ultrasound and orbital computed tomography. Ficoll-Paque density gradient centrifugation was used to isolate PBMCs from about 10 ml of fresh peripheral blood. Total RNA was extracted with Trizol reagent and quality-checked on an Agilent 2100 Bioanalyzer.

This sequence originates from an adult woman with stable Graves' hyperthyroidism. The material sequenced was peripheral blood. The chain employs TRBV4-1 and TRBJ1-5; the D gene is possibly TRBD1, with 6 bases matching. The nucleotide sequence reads TGCGCCAGCAGCCCCAGCGCACAGGGCGATCAGCCCCAGCATTTT. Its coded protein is CASSPSAQGDQPQHF.